This T cell receptor beta chain emerged from a study of T cell responses to AZD1222 COVID-19 vaccine. About this clone itself: Its antigen remains unidentified.

Per the germline V gene, CDR1 is SGHRS and CDR2 is YFSETQ. The CDR3 consists of 15 residues. The V segment lost 3 bases and the J segment 5 bases; nucleotides outside the gene matches: 6. Whole-study results and caveats: Clonal diversity was possibly underestimated; the donors were predominantly white British and more often female. The study identified only five or six AZD1222 recipients as seropositive at baseline.

Sequencing used immunoSEQ multiplex PCR; TCRdb keeps in-frame clones, though not all of them. The data show more than 85,000 clones, with more than 70% seen just once and about 4% held by the top ten. Here the sequenced sample was peripheral blood, taken 28 days after the second AZD1222 dose. J is TRBJ2-3 and V is TRBV5-1, with 10 bases fitting TRBD1. This TCR was recovered from an adult who received the AZD1222 COVID-19 vaccine. The CDR3 loop is CASSSGQGVLDTQYF. The CDR3 DNA reads TGCGCCAGCAGCTCCGGACAGGGGGTGTTAGATACGCAGTATTTT.